This TCR beta chain was captured by sequencing in a study of T cell clonality in common variable immunodeficiency. Caucasian heritage predominated among both patients and controls. For this clone: What it binds is not known. The read falls 3 residues short of the CDR3 end, and the missing part is taken from the germline J gene.

Equal genomic DNA amounts from CVID and control samples were sequenced. TCRdb's copy holds only in-frame clones and misses some; the assay was immunoSEQ multiplex PCR. The sample presents under 40,000 clones, none singletons. Study-level findings and limits: CVID subjects shared fewer TCRbeta clones than healthy controls did. What drives increased CVID clonality needs T cell subpopulation sequencing.

Germline-derived CDR1 and CDR2 are MNHEY and SVGEGT. Trimming pared 6 bases from V and 3 bases from J, leaving 13 bases between. The CDR3 runs to 14 residues. Sequencing was performed on peripheral blood mononuclear cells. The genes are TRBV6-2 or TRBV6-3 and TRBJ2-3, with a weak D call TRBD2 (5 bases). This sequence originates from a person aged 18 to 75 in good health. This chain's CDR3 is CASRPVTITDTQYF. The covered CDR3 bases are TGTGCCAGCAGACCCGTGACTATTACAGATACG.